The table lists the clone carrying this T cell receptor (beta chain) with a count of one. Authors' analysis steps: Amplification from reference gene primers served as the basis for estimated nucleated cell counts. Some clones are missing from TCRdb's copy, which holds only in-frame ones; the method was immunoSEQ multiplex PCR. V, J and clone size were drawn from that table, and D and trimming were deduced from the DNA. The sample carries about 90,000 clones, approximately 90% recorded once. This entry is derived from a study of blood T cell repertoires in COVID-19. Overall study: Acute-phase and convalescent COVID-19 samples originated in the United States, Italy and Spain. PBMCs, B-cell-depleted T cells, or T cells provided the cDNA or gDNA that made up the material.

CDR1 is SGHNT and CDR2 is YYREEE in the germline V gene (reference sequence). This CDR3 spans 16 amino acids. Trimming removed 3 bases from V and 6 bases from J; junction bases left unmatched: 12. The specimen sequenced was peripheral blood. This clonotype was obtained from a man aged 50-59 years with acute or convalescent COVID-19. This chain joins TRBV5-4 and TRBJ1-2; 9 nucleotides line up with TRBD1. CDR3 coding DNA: TGTGCCAGCAGCTCTGGGGACAGGGTTAAGAGTGATGGCTACACCTTC. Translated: CASSSGDRVKSDGYTF. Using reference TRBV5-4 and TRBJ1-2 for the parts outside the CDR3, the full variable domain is ETGVTQSPTHLIKTRGQQVTLRCSSQSGHNTVSWYQQALGQGPQFIFQYYREEENGRGNFPPRFSGLQFPNYSSELNVNALELDDSALYLCASSSGDRVKSDGYTFGSGTRLTVV.